Shown below are 23 T cell receptor beta chains from a single sample sequenced in a study. TCRdb reprocessed the reads via MiXCR and lists one record per CDR3 protein. Among about 15,000 distinct CDR3 sequences listed, around 34% were seen once. The specimen was blood. Every receptor here comes from a human donor.

Details on this clonotype: One end of the junction fails to match germline, which may point to a read error. V and J are TRBV4-2 and TRBJ2-7; D not resolved. The CDR3 has 16 residues. Germline V gives CDR1 LGHNA, CDR2 YNFKEQ. This CDR3 is CANSQVGLSGNYEQYF. In DNA form, the CDR3 reads TGTGCCAACAGCCAAGTGGGCCTTAGTGGCAACTACGAGCAGTACTTC.

As regards this clonotype: No conserved phenylalanine or tryptophan ends this CDR3, so it is likely a read error. The DNA is left out, because the CDR3 cannot be placed on it with certainty; the CDR3 is given as TCRdb lists it. J is TRBJ1-6 and V is TRBV4-3. The germline CDR1 and CDR2 sequences are LGHNA and YSLEER. The CDR3 adds up to 11 amino acids, both ends counted. The CDR3 loop reads CASSQDPPPAS.

This clonotype has just a few counts. The chain carries TRBV2 and TRBJ2-7; 7 nucleotides match TRBD1. Germline CDR1 reads SNHLY; CDR2 reads FYNNEI. The J segment lost 3 bases and the V segment lost 9 bases, leaving 8 bases of the junction unmatched. CDR3 size: 13 residues. The CDR3 spells CARGRDRLYEQYF. The CDR3 nucleotides are TGTGCCAGGGGACGGGACAGACTCTACGAGCAGTACTTC. Variable domain in full (rest from reference TRBV2 and TRBJ2-7): EPEVTQTPSHQVTQMGQEVILRCVPISNHLYFYWYRQILGQKVEFLVSFYNNEISEKSEIFDDQFSVERPDGSNFTLKIRSTKLEDSAMYFCARGRDRLYEQYFGPGTRLTVT.

This clonotype is judged medium-sized (0.01 to 0.1%). The CDR3 DNA follows: TGTGCCTGGTCCCCGGGACAGAATAATTCACCCCTCCACTTT. It encodes CAWSPGQNNSPLHF. The chain employs TRBV30 and TRBJ1-6, with 7 bases identical to TRBD1. V lost 5 bases, J lost 5 bases, and 6 bases stayed unmatched. The CDR3 extends over 14 amino acids. Germline-derived CDR1 and CDR2 are GTSNPN and SVGIG (reference sequence).

This clonotype was counted many times. This sequence joins TRBV18 and TRBJ2-2; 9 positions match TRBD2. This CDR3 region has 18 residues. Trimming took 6 bases from V and 0 from J; bases not matched to a gene: 11. Germline-derived CDR1 and CDR2 are KGHSH and LQKENI. CDR3 region: CASSPRPGLATNTGELFF. The CDR3 DNA is TGTGCCAGCTCGCCTCGCCCGGGACTAGCAACGAACACCGGGGAGCTGTTTTTT.

The chain employs TRBV4-1 and TRBJ1-5; D uncertain. The CDR3 loop spans 15 amino acids. Trimming removed 0 bases at V and 10 bases at J, with 16 bases between. Looked up from germline, CDR1 is MGHRA and CDR2 is YSYEKL. The CDR3 DNA reads as TGCGCCAGCAGCCAAGATGTATCGGGGAATCCACCCCAGCATTTT. It codes for CASSQDVSGNPPQHF.

The rearrangement joins TRBV29-1 to TRBJ2-3; TRBD1 is a possible D gene (6 bases). The CDR3 has 14 residues. Trimming took 8 bases from V and 4 from J, leaving 19 bases between them. Germline CDR1 and CDR2: SQVTM and ANQGSEA. CDR3 coding DNA: TGCAGCCAAGATCGGGCAGGGGCCGCAGATACGCAGTATTTT. It codes for CSQDRAGAADTQYF.

The chain has TRBV4-2 and TRBJ1-4; D might be TRBD1 (6 bases). The V end lost 0 bases, the J end lost 8 bases, and 13 bases lay between the germline ends. Germline V gene data show CDR1 as LGHNA and CDR2 as YNFKEQ. The CDR3 runs to 15 residues. The CDR3 sequence is CASSQDQGPGEKLFF. CDR3 nucleotide sequence: TGTGCCAGCAGCCAAGACCAGGGGCCGGGGGAAAAACTGTTTTTT.

Judged by abundance, this clonotype is medium-sized. The chain employs TRBV5-1 and TRBJ2-1; tentative D call: TRBD2 (6 bases). The CDR3 sequence is 15 residues long. The V gene lost 4 bases and the J gene lost 3 bases, with 14 bases spanning the gap. The germline V gene encodes CDR1 SGHRS and CDR2 YFSETQ. CDR3 DNA sequence: TGCGCCAGCAGCGGCCAACTAGCTTACTACAATGAGCAGTTCTTC. Residues: CASSGQLAYYNEQFF.

In the case of this clonotype: It may be a read error: a sequence one base away is much more abundant. This rearrangement joins TRBV4-2 to TRBJ2-7; no clear D gene. The length of the CDR3 is 15 residues. V lost 0 bases, J lost 7 bases, and 16 bases lay in between. Germline V lookup: CDR1 LGHNA, CDR2 YNFKEQ. In nucleotides, the CDR3 is TGTGCCAGCAGCCAAGAAGAATTTCTTTACAATGAGCAGTACTTC. Translated, it gives CASSQEEFLYNEQYF.

To note about this clonotype: A much larger clone sits a single nucleotide away, making a read error possible. This sequence joins TRBV4-3 and TRBJ1-2, with D possibly matching TRBD1 (5 bases). The CDR3 is 15 residues long. The germline V gene encodes CDR1 LGHNA and CDR2 YSLEER. Deletions cut 0 bases from V and 6 bases from J, with 14 bases between. Here the CDR3 DNA reads TGCGCCAGCAGCCAAGAGTCAGGGAAAGCCAATGGCTACACCTTC. Translating it yields CASSQESGKANGYTF.

This chain connects TRBV15 to TRBJ2-1, with D unresolved. Trimming took off 5 bases at V and 9 bases at J, with 14 bases between the two ends. Germline V CDR1 and CDR2: LNHNV, YYDKDF (reference sequence). CDR3 length equals 13 residues. The DNA of the CDR3 is TGTGCCACCAGCTCTAGGACGAGTACTGAGCAGTTCTTC. It translates to CATSSRTSTEQFF.

This clonotype has just a few counts. This rearrangement joins TRBV5-1 to TRBJ2-7, with 7 bases identical to TRBD2. The germline V gene encodes CDR1 SGHRS and CDR2 YFSETQ. The CDR3 has 13 amino acids. V lost 6 bases, J lost 0 bases, and 3 bases stayed unmatched. CDR3 sequence: CASNPSGSYEQYF. The DNA of the CDR3 is TGCGCCAGCAACCCTAGCGGCTCCTACGAGCAGTACTTC.

In this sample, this clonotype turned up a few times. Being one base from a much bigger clone, this may be a read error. The chain has TRBV20-1 and TRBJ1-5; maybe TRBD1 (5 bases). The CDR3 length is 11 residues. V lost 4 bases to trimming and J lost 10 bases, with 11 bases between them. Germline CDR1 DFQATT, CDR2 SNEGSKA (reference sequence). In DNA, the CDR3 is TGCAGTGCTATGGTGGGGGGACCCCAGCATTTT. Residues: CSAMVGGPQHF.

This clonotype was counted many times. This chain links TRBV29-1 with TRBJ1-1, with D perhaps TRBD1 (5 bases). The CDR3 length is 14 residues. The V and J ends lost 0 bases and 4 bases respectively, with 12 bases between them. Germline values: CDR1 SQVTM, CDR2 ANQGSEA. CDR3 sequence reads: CSVEDRAGSTEAFF. As DNA, the CDR3 is TGCAGCGTTGAAGATCGGGCAGGGAGCACTGAAGCTTTCTTT.

This clonotype was detected many times. This sequence joins TRBV4-3 and TRBJ1-3, with D uncertain. The V end lost 2 bases, the J end lost 9 bases, and 14 bases lay between the germline ends. CDR1 is LGHNA and CDR2 is YSLEER in the germline V gene. This CDR3 is built from 14 residues. CDR3 DNA sequence: TGCGCCAGCAGCCAAAACTCGGGCCCGGCCACCATATATTTT. This gives the protein CASSQNSGPATIYF.

Points on this clonotype: A much larger clonotype is one base distant, so this may be a read error. This chain links TRBV4-2 with TRBJ2-7; D assignment may be TRBD1 or TRBD2 (7 bases each). V shed 2 bases and J shed 6 bases, with 17 bases lying between them. Germline CDR1 reads LGHNA; CDR2 reads YNFKEQ. The length of the CDR3 is 15 residues. CDR3 sequence: CASSQSGTDPSEQYF. The CDR3 coding sequence is TGTGCCAGCAGCCAAAGCGGGACAGATCCCTCCGAGCAGTACTTC.

As to this clonotype: As the CDR3 is not closed by the conserved phenylalanine or tryptophan, this likely results from a read error. The gene calls are TRBV4-3 and TRBJ2-1, with 9 bases matching TRBD1. Germline CDR1 LGHNA, CDR2 YSLEER. V lost 2 bases to trimming and J lost 9 bases; unmatched junction nucleotides: 11. The CDR3 sequence is 16 residues long. CDR3 region: CASSQIPGTGPREQFL. The DNA of the CDR3 is TGCGCCAGCAGCCAAATACCCGGGACAGGGCCACGTGAGCAGTTCCTC.

This clonotype was found many times. The CDR3 DNA is TGTGCCAGCAGCCAGGGCACAGGGAGAGTCTTGACCGGGGAGCTGTTTTTT. Its protein product is CASSQGTGRVLTGELFF. The V and J genes are TRBV4-2 and TRBJ2-2; D may be TRBD1 (6 bases). This CDR3 comprises 17 residues. Germline V CDR1 and CDR2: LGHNA, YNFKEQ. V dropped 3 bases and J dropped 5 bases, with 19 bases sitting between them.

In this sample, this clonotype is medium-sized. DNA of the CDR3: TGTGCCAGCTCATCTATGGGGGCGAACACTGAAGCTTTCTTT. The encoded protein is CASSSMGANTEAFF. The genes are TRBV18 and TRBJ1-1; TRBD1 is a possible D gene (6 bases). Per the germline V gene, CDR1 is KGHSH and CDR2 is LQKENI. Trimming shortened V by 5 bases and J by 1 base, and 11 bases separated the two germline ends. The CDR3 runs to 14 residues.

This sequence joins TRBV29-1 and TRBJ2-7, with unresolved D. V lost 2 bases, J lost 1 base, and 9 bases lay in between. The CDR3 is 13 residues long. The germline CDR1 and CDR2 sequences are SQVTM and ANQGSEA. The CDR3 region has the DNA TGCAGCGTTGAATTCCCGCTTTCCTACGAGCAGTACTTC. Translation: CSVEFPLSYEQYF.

There are many counts of this clonotype. DNA for the CDR3: TGTGCCAGCAGCCAAGTACGGCCCGAGGGATACAATGAGCAGTTCTTC. This translates into CASSQVRPEGYNEQFF. The rearrangement links TRBV4-2 to TRBJ2-1, with D perhaps TRBD2 (5 bases). The CDR3 extends over 16 amino acids. Germline CDR1 and CDR2: LGHNA and YNFKEQ. V lost 1 base to trimming and J lost 4 bases, with 14 bases between them.

By proportion, this clonotype is medium-sized. The chain couples TRBV13 to TRBJ2-7, with 7 bases fitting TRBD1. The junction had 8 bases not matched to a gene; V was cut back by 5 bases and J by 7 bases. CDR1 is PRHDT and CDR2 is FYEKMQ in the germline V gene (reference sequence). The length of the CDR3 is 13 residues. CDR3 nucleotides: TGTGCCAGCAGCAACAGGGGTCTACGGGAGCAGTACTTC. It encodes CASSNRGLREQYF.